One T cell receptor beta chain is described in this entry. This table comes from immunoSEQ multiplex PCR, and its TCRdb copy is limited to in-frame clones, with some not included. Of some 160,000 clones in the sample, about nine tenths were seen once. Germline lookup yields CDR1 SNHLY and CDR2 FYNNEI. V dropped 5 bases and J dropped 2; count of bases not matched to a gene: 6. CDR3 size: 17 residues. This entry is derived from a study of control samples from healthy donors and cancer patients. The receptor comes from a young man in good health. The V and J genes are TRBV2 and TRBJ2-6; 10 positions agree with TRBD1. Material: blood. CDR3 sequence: CASSRQGAEAGANVLTF. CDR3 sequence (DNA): TGTGCCAGCAGTAGACAGGGGGCGGAAGCTGGGGCCAACGTCCTGACTTTC.